This T cell receptor beta chain was observed in a study of T cell changes during pregnancy in multiple sclerosis. Generated by immunoSEQ multiplex PCR, the TCRdb table keeps only in-frame clones and is missing some. The sample lists fewer than 55,000 clones, 80% to 90% seen once, with about 2% in the top ten. Looked up from germline, CDR1 is GTSNPN and CDR2 is SVGIG (reference sequence). J gave up 4 bases and V 4 bases, and 3 bases lay outside the gene matches. The CDR3 has 12 residues. The source material was peripheral blood, sampled in the first trimester of pregnancy. The chain couples TRBV30 to TRBJ2-7, with 8 bases fitting TRBD1. The clonotype was recovered from a female donor with multiple sclerosis, enrolled in a pregnancy study. CDR3 nucleotides: TGTGCCTGGACAGGGGGCTCTTACGAGCAGTACTTC. The encoded protein is CAWTGGSYEQYF.